This T cell receptor beta chain appears in the sequencing data of a study of T cells expressing NK-cell markers. CDR1 is ENHRY, CDR2 SYGVKD, per germline. CDR3 size: 16 residues. TCRdb re-analyzed the 5' RACE reads; it lists each CDR3 protein once, without DNA. The listing contains about 160,000 distinct CDR3 sequences. The sample comprised blood T cells: a sorted CD56 or NKG2C T cell subset, CD4+ or CD8+ T cells, or bulk PBMC T cells (not recorded which). This TCR came from a woman aged 18 to 69 in good health. V is TRBV10-3 and J is TRBJ2-2; TCRdb outputs TRBD1, but without DNA this stays unchecked. The CDR3 region is CAISQQGPRGTGELFF.